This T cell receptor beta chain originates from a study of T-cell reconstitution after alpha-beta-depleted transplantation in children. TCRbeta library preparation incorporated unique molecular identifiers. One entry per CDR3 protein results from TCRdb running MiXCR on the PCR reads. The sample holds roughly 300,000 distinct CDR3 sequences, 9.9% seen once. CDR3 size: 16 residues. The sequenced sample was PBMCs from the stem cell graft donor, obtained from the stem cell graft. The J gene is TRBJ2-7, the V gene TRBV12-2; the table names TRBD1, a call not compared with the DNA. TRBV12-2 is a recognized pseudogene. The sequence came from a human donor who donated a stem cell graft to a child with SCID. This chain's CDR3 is CASRFSNRVAGYEQYF. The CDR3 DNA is TGTGCAAGTCGCTTTTCCAACAGGGTGGCCGGCTACGAGCAGTACTTC.